The next 31 T cell receptor beta chains were all read from a single sample in a study of T-cell memory formation after mild COVID-19. TCRdb re-called the 5' RACE reads with MiXCR, one entry per CDR3 protein. This sample has roughly 190,000 distinct CDR3 sequences; more than 9% occur once, and the top ten carry approximately 2.8%. Sequencing was carried out using PBMCs or a T cell subset sorted from them (not recorded which). All receptors come from a man aged 18-30 years who had mild COVID-19 (a few samples of this study predate the infection). Cell type and time point are not known.

J is TRBJ1-1 and V is TRBV7-9; 8 bases align to TRBD1. The CDR3 is 16 residues long. Germline trimming cut 1 base from V and 1 base from J; bases unmatched to any gene: 5. Germline V gene sequence: CDR1 SEHNR, CDR2 FQNEAQ (reference sequence). The CDR3 reads CASSLGAGTGNTEAFF. CDR3 DNA: TGTGCCAGCAGCTTAGGAGCAGGGACAGGGAACACTGAAGCTTTCTTT.

This clonotype was observed a few times. This rearrangement joins TRBV10-3 to TRBJ2-2; 9 bases line up with TRBD1. The V segment lost 10 bases and the J segment 1 base; nucleotides outside the gene matches: 7. Germline V gene lookup returns CDR1 ENHRY and CDR2 SYGVKD. This CDR3 comprises 15 residues. Here the CDR3 reads CATDPGQGNTGELFF. CDR3 sequence (DNA): TGTGCCACCGACCCGGGACAGGGGAACACCGGGGAGCTGTTTTTT.

A few counts support this clonotype. This chain uses TRBV7-6 with TRBJ2-3; 12 bases are a match to TRBD2. V lost 3 bases and J lost 5; bases outside the gene matches: 6. The CDR3 has 16 amino acids. Germline loops: CDR1 SGHVS, CDR2 FNYEAQ. The CDR3 region has the DNA TGTGCCAGCAGCTTCGAGACTAGCGGGGGCAAAGATACGCAGTATTTT. This sequence encodes CASSFETSGGKDTQYF. Full variable domain (missing parts from reference TRBV7-6 and TRBJ2-3): GAGVSQSPRYKVTKRGQDVALRCDPISGHVSLYWYRQALGQGPEFLTYFNYEAQQDKSGLPNDRFSAERPEGSISTLTIQRTEQRDSAMYRCASSFETSGGKDTQYFGPGTRLTVL.

This clonotype was recorded a few times. This chain uses TRBV12-3 or TRBV12-4 with TRBJ2-2; D gene ambiguous. Trimming took 1 base from V and 4 from J, leaving 7 bases between them. The CDR3 is 14 residues long. CDR3 nucleotide sequence: TGTGCCAGCAGTTTAGGGCGATTCACCGGGGAGCTGTTTTTT. Its protein is CASSLGRFTGELFF.

J is TRBJ2-7 and V is TRBV5-5; no clear D gene. V dropped 0 bases and J dropped 2 bases, with 9 bases sitting between them. Germline CDR1 reads SGHKS; CDR2 reads YYEKEE (reference sequence). The CDR3 is 14 residues long. This chain's CDR3 is CASSLAGGAYEQYF. The DNA for the CDR3 is TGTGCCAGCAGCTTGGCTGGTGGGGCCTACGAGCAGTACTTC.

The chain links TRBV2 to TRBJ2-2; D gene ambiguous. V lost 0 bases and J 4 bases, leaving 18 bases between the germline ends. Per germline, CDR1 SNHLY and CDR2 FYNNEI. This CDR3 has 18 amino acids. This CDR3 is CASSEALLIVRGTGELFF. The CDR3 region has the DNA TGTGCCAGCAGTGAAGCGCTTTTGATAGTAAGAGGCACCGGGGAGCTGTTTTTT.

The chain uses TRBV6-6 and TRBJ2-2, with D perhaps matching TRBD2 (6 bases). The ends were cut back, 7 bases at V and 7 bases at J, with 19 bases in the middle. This CDR3 has 15 amino acids. The germline gives CDR1 MNHNY, CDR2 SVGAGI (reference sequence). CDR3 sequence: CASKGGTRGIGELFF. The CDR3 DNA follows: TGTGCCAGCAAAGGCGGGACGAGAGGTATCGGGGAGCTGTTTTTT.

V and J are TRBV5-1 and TRBJ1-2; D is perhaps TRBD1 (6 bases). The V end lost 1 base, the J end lost 7 bases, and 14 bases lay between the germline ends. Germline V gene sequence: CDR1 SGHRS, CDR2 YFSETQ. There are 14 residues in the CDR3. The CDR3 nucleotides are TGCGCCAGCAGCTTGCGAGGGGGAAACGCTGGCTACACCTTC. Its translation is CASSLRGGNAGYTF. The whole variable domain, filled in from reference TRBV5-1 and TRBJ1-2, reads KAGVTQTPRYLIKTRGQQVTLSCSPISGHRSVSWYQQTPGQGLQFLFEYFSETQRNKGNFPGRFSGRQFSNSRSEMNVSTLELGDSALYLCASSLRGGNAGYTFGSGTRLTVV.

The chain is built from TRBV2 and TRBJ2-2, with D maybe TRBD2 (6 bases). The CDR3 is 12 residues long. The V end lost 4 bases, the J end lost 8 bases, and 8 bases lay between the germline ends. Germline CDR1 SNHLY, CDR2 FYNNEI. The CDR3 bases are TGTGCCAGCAGTGTAAGCGGGGGGGAGCTGTTTTTT. It specifies CASSVSGGELFF.

This clonotype was counted only a few times. The V and J genes are TRBV6-2 or TRBV6-3 and TRBJ1-5; 12 bases align to TRBD1. Looked up from germline, CDR1 is MNHEY and CDR2 is SVGEGT. V trimming: 7 bases; J trimming: 7 bases; junction bases outside the gene matches: 14. The CDR3 is 17 residues long. CDR3 sequence (DNA): TGTGCCAGCACTGCGACCGGGACAGGGGGCGCCTGGCAGCCCCAGCATTTT. Translating it yields CASTATGTGGAWQPQHF.

The rearrangement uses TRBV20-1 and TRBJ1-5; TRBD1 matches 9 bases. The germline CDR1 and CDR2 sequences are DFQATT and SNEGSKA (reference sequence). Germline trimming cut 2 bases from V and 3 bases from J; bases unmatched to any gene: 5. This CDR3 comprises 15 residues. The CDR3 DNA reads TGCAGTGCTAGACCTGGACAGGGGTACAATCAGCCCCAGCATTTT. Protein product: CSARPGQGYNQPQHF.

This clonotype has at least ten counts. The rearrangement uses TRBV29-1 and TRBJ2-3, with D possibly matching TRBD2 (6 bases). Trimming left V 2 bases short and J 3 bases short, with 9 bases between. The CDR3 is 13 residues long. Germline V gene data show CDR1 as SQVTM and CDR2 as ANQGSEA. This CDR3 reads CSVEIGGTDTQYF. For the CDR3, the DNA is TGCAGCGTTGAAATCGGGGGTACAGATACGCAGTATTTT.

This clonotype was counted a few times. The chain uses TRBV6-1 and TRBJ2-3; tentatively, D is TRBD1 or TRBD2 (5 bases each). Germline values: CDR1 MNHNS, CDR2 SASEGT. This CDR3 contains 11 residues. V dropped 6 bases and J dropped 4 bases, with 5 bases sitting between them. CDR3: CASRGPDTQYF. CDR3 DNA sequence: TGTGCCAGCAGGGGACCAGATACGCAGTATTTT.

This clonotype occurred a few times. The J gene is TRBJ1-4, the V gene TRBV5-5, with D tentatively TRBD1 (5 bases). Trimming cost V 4 bases and J 5 bases, with 12 bases left between them. The CDR3 contains 14 residues. From germline, CDR1 is SGHKS and CDR2 YYEKEE (reference sequence). The CDR3: CASSPEWGNEKLFF. CDR3 DNA: TGTGCCAGCAGCCCCGAGTGGGGCAATGAAAAACTGTTTTTT.

This clonotype turned up a few times. The chain carries TRBV4-3 and TRBJ2-7; no firm D call. This CDR3 region has 14 residues. Per the germline V gene, CDR1 is LGHNA and CDR2 is YSLEER. Deletions cut 0 bases from V and 7 bases from J, with 13 bases between. The CDR3 is CASSQDGRGREQYF. The CDR3 nucleotides read TGCGCCAGCAGCCAAGATGGACGTGGTCGTGAGCAGTACTTC.

This clonotype was seen repeatedly, ten times or more. V usage is TRBV9 and J usage is TRBJ2-3, with TRBD2 as a possible D gene (6 bases). This CDR3 has 16 residues. Germline V gene lookup returns CDR1 SGDLS and CDR2 YYNGEE. V was cut by 1 base and J by 2 bases, with 14 bases left in between. In DNA, the CDR3 is TGTGCCAGCAGCGTACTCGGAGGGCTCGTCACAGATACGCAGTATTTT. It is translated as CASSVLGGLVTDTQYF.

This clonotype has just a few counts. This chain uses TRBV7-3 with TRBJ2-3, with 7 positions matching TRBD1. Looked up from germline, CDR1 is SGHTA and CDR2 is FQGTGA. The CDR3 runs 14 residues. Trimming cost V 7 bases and J 0 bases; bases outside gene matches: 4. Here the CDR3 reads CASTPGQSTDTQYF. The CDR3 DNA is TGTGCCAGCACCCCGGGACAGAGCACAGATACGCAGTATTTT.

This clonotype was seen a single time. The chain uses TRBV18 and TRBJ2-1; D is perhaps TRBD1 or TRBD2 (5 bases each). There are 14 residues in the CDR3. Trimming stripped 8 bases from V and 12 bases from J, with 23 bases between. The germline CDR1 and CDR2 sequences are KGHSH and LQKENI. In nucleotides, the CDR3 is TGTGCCAGCACCCCGCCGGGGCAGCCGGGGCCGCAGTTCTTC. It translates to CASTPPGQPGPQFF.

The V and J genes are TRBV9 and TRBJ1-5; 8 nucleotides agree with TRBD1. The CDR3 runs 15 residues. CDR1 and CDR2 (germline): SGDLS, YYNGEE. J lost 7 bases, V lost 2 bases, and 8 bases had no gene match. CDR3 loop: CASSVAGQEVQPQHF. The CDR3 DNA reads as TGTGCCAGCAGCGTGGCGGGACAGGAGGTACAGCCCCAGCATTTT.

This clonotype was seen only a few times. This chain uses TRBV5-4 with TRBJ2-5; D unclear. The CDR3 is 15 residues long. Germline V gene sequence: CDR1 SGHNT, CDR2 YYREEE (reference sequence). Trimming cost V 4 bases and J 2 bases, with 15 bases left between them. In nucleotides, the CDR3 is TGTGCCAGCAGCACCCGAAATGCGGCACAAGAGACCCAGTACTTC. Amino acids: CASSTRNAAQETQYF.

This clonotype occurred a few times. This chain links TRBV6-6 with TRBJ2-3; the match to TRBD1 covers 12 bases. CDR1 is MNHNY and CDR2 is SVGAGI in the germline V gene (reference sequence). This CDR3 comprises 17 residues. V was clipped by 0 bases and J by 2 bases; unmatched bases: 3. As DNA, the CDR3 is TGTGCCAGCAGTTACTCGGGACAGGGGGCCTCCACAGATACGCAGTATTTT. Its protein product is CASSYSGQGASTDTQYF.

This clonotype was seen more than once but under ten times. The genes are TRBV5-6 and TRBJ1-6; D gene ambiguous. The CDR3 has 18 residues. In germline, CDR1 is SGHDT, CDR2 YYEEEE. Between the trimmed V and J ends, which lost 4 bases and 0 bases, there was a span of 17 bases. CDR3 sequence reads: CASSGPRDESSYNSPLHF. Here the CDR3 DNA reads TGTGCCAGCAGCGGACCCCGGGATGAAAGCTCCTATAATTCACCCCTCCACTTT.

The sample holds a few counts of this clonotype. CDR3 in DNA: TGTGCCAGCAGCTTAGGCGGTGTAGAGACCCAGTACTTC. Translating it yields CASSLGGVETQYF. V is TRBV7-2 and J is TRBJ2-5; no definite D call. Germline V CDR1 and CDR2: SGHTA, FQGNSA. Trimming removed 1 base at V and 4 bases at J, with 7 bases between. This CDR3 region has 13 residues. The whole variable domain, filled in from reference TRBV7-2 and TRBJ2-5, reads GAGVSQSPSNKVTEKGKDVELRCDPISGHTALYWYRQSLGQGLEFLIYFQGNSAPDKSGLPSDRFSAERTGGSVSTLTIQRTQQEDSAVYLCASSLGGVETQYFGPGTRLLVL.

This clonotype has a handful of counts. The V call is TRBV19, the J call TRBJ1-1; TRBD1 agrees at 9 bases. The CDR3 sequence is 17 residues long. After removal of 7 bases from V and 0 bases from J, the junction contained 12 bases not matched to a gene. Germline V gene lookup returns CDR1 LNHDA and CDR2 SQIVND (reference sequence). The CDR3 protein is CASNHRVQGAMNTEAFF. DNA for the CDR3: TGTGCCAGTAACCATCGGGTACAGGGGGCGATGAACACTGAAGCTTTCTTT.

The sample holds a few counts of this clonotype. The genes are TRBV4-3 and TRBJ2-2; unclear D gene. Germline CDR1 reads LGHNA; CDR2 reads YSLEER. This CDR3 region has 20 residues. Trimming took off 0 bases at V and 0 bases at J, with 20 bases between the two ends. In nucleotides, the CDR3 is TGCGCCAGCAGCCAAGATAGGGCGACCCCCGGTCCCACGAACACCGGGGAGCTGTTTTTT. Translation: CASSQDRATPGPTNTGELFF.

This chain uses TRBV20-1 with TRBJ2-3; D is possibly TRBD1 (5 bases). Per germline, CDR1 DFQATT and CDR2 SNEGSKA (reference sequence). The CDR3 has 13 amino acids. V was clipped by 6 bases and J by 2 bases, with 12 bases between them. The CDR3 DNA sequence: TGCAGTGCGCCGAGACAGATCACAGATACGCAGTATTTT. This gives the protein CSAPRQITDTQYF.

This clonotype was seen only a few times. The chain carries TRBV7-2 and TRBJ2-1; TRBD2 matches at 9 bases. The CDR3 extends over 15 amino acids. Looked up from germline, CDR1 is SGHTA and CDR2 is FQGNSA. After removal of 3 bases from V and 7 bases from J, the junction contained 7 bases not matched to a gene. The CDR3 sequence is CASSFSGGIGNEQFF. The CDR3 nucleotides read TGTGCCAGCAGCTTTAGCGGGGGAATCGGGAATGAGCAGTTCTTC.

In this sample, this clonotype turned up a few times. The V and J genes are TRBV7-9 and TRBJ2-7; 8 positions match TRBD2. The CDR3 consists of 15 residues. Trimming removed 2 bases from V and 5 bases from J; junction bases left unmatched: 8. Germline CDR1 is SEHNR and CDR2 is FQNEAQ (reference sequence). CDR3 loop: CASSLPAERGNEQYF. The CDR3 coding sequence is TGTGCCAGCAGCTTACCCGCCGAGCGGGGGAACGAGCAGTACTTC.

A few counts support this clonotype. This chain connects TRBV5-5 to TRBJ1-2, with 7 positions matching TRBD1. The CDR3 has 13 residues. The V gene's germline CDR1 is SGHKS and CDR2 YYEKEE (reference sequence). Unmatched junction bases numbered 8, after V lost 5 bases and J lost 7 bases. CDR3 region: CASRPDRFLGYTF. The DNA for the CDR3 is TGTGCCAGCAGACCGGACAGGTTTCTTGGCTACACCTTC.

In DNA, the CDR3 is TGTGCCAGCAGTTCCCCGGACAGGGGCGTCTATGGCTACACCTTC. Its protein product is CASSSPDRGVYGYTF. This chain uses TRBV6-5 with TRBJ1-2; 9 nucleotides agree with TRBD1. This CDR3 region has 15 residues. J was trimmed by 4 bases and V by 4 bases; bases with no gene match: 7. From germline, CDR1 is MNHEY and CDR2 SVGAGI.

At least ten counts were recorded for this clonotype. The chain recombines TRBV5-1 with TRBJ2-7; D is possibly TRBD2 (6 bases). CDR3 length: 12 residues. Germline-derived CDR1 and CDR2 are SGHRS and YFSETQ. Trimming pared 4 bases from V and 3 bases from J, leaving 8 bases between. The CDR3 loop reads CASSRGYYEQYF. The CDR3 DNA reads TGCGCCAGCAGCCGGGGGTACTACGAGCAGTACTTC.